The 10 T cell receptor beta chains in this list originate from one sample, sequenced in a study of blood T cell repertoires in COVID-19. TCRdb's table, derived via immunoSEQ multiplex PCR, lists solely in-frame clones and lacks some. The data hold about 210,000 clones, with 70% to 90% observed a single time. The sample comprised peripheral blood. Source of these receptors: a woman in her 40s with acute or convalescent COVID-19.

Concerning this clone itself: Additional DNA sequences in this sample encode the identical CDR3. This chain connects TRBV19 to TRBJ1-6; 7 bases are shared with TRBD1. CDR3 length: 14 residues. The junction had 1 base not matched to a gene; V was cut back by 1 base and J by 7 bases. Germline values: CDR1 LNHDA, CDR2 SQIVND (reference sequence). In DNA, the CDR3 is TGTGCCAGTAGTATAGGACAGGGCAATTCACCCCTCCACTTT. It specifies CASSIGQGNSPLHF. The full variable domain, in which reference TRBV19 and TRBJ1-6 provide the parts outside the CDR3, is DGGITQSPKYLFRKEGQNVTLSCEQNLNHDAMYWYRQDPGQGLRLIYYSQIVNDFQKGDIAEGYSVSREKKESFPLTVTSAQKNPTAFYLCASSIGQGNSPLHFGNGTRLTVT.

This clone appeared once. The chain uses TRBV5-1 and TRBJ2-7; D perhaps matches TRBD2 (6 bases). Per the germline V gene, CDR1 is SGHRS and CDR2 is YFSETQ. V shed 0 bases and J shed 7 bases, with 20 bases lying between them. The CDR3 length is 16 residues. CDR3 residues: CASSLGGGVWPGEQYV. The DNA of the CDR3 is TGCGCCAGCAGCTTGGGCGGAGGGGTCTGGCCTGGAGAGCAGTACGTC.

The J gene is TRBJ1-5, the V gene TRBV15; D is undetermined. The CDR3 has 18 amino acids. With 5 bases removed from V and 2 bases from J, the gap between germline ends came to 22 bases. CDR1 and CDR2 from the germline V gene are LNHNV and YYDKDF (reference sequence). The CDR3 DNA reads as TGTGCCACCAGCCCACCAGAAACCGACCACGGAGGCAATCAGCCCCAGCATTTT. Translation: CATSPPETDHGGNQPQHF.

The genes are TRBV7-8 and TRBJ2-5; D might be TRBD1 (6 bases). CDR3 length equals 14 residues. Germline assignment: CDR1 SGHVS and CDR2 FQNEAQ. The ends were cut back, 4 bases at V and 3 bases at J, with 12 bases in the middle. CDR3 DNA sequence: TGTGCCAGCAGCTCCAACAGGGATAAAGAGACCCAGTACTTC. Protein sequence: CASSSNRDKETQYF.

V is TRBV7-8 and J is TRBJ1-1; D is ambiguous. Germline V gene data show CDR1 as SGHVS and CDR2 as FQNEAQ. The CDR3 is made up of 16 amino acids. With 0 bases removed from V and 1 base from J, the gap between germline ends came to 12 bases. The CDR3 coding sequence is TGTGCCAGCAGCTTAGCAGTCGGGAAGGCGAACACTGAAGCTTTCTTT. This gives the protein CASSLAVGKANTEAFF.

This clone was seen just once. The chain has TRBV6-1 and TRBJ2-5, with D perhaps TRBD2 (7 bases). The CDR3 is 17 amino acids. CDR1 is MNHNS, CDR2 SASEGT, per germline. Trimming cost V 2 bases and J 5 bases, with 21 bases left between them. The CDR3 DNA is TGTGCCAGCAGTGAATTTGGCCCTACAGAGGGGGGGGAGACCCAGTACTTC. Its protein product is CASSEFGPTEGGETQYF.

V usage is TRBV10-3 and J usage is TRBJ2-2, with 10 bases lining up with TRBD1. The length of the CDR3 is 15 residues. Germline V gene data show CDR1 as ENHRY and CDR2 as SYGVKD. V lost 7 bases and J lost 3; bases outside the gene matches: 5. CDR3 sequence (DNA): TGTGCCATCACCATAGGACAGGGGGACACCGGGGAGCTGTTTTTT. Translation: CAITIGQGDTGELFF.

With respect to this clone: This sample includes further DNA sequences coding for the same CDR3. This chain joins TRBV3-1 (or the pseudogene TRBV3-2) and TRBJ1-2, with D hard to call. V was shortened by 1 base and J by 5 bases, with 5 bases between the two germline ends. CDR3 size: 12 residues. CDR1 LGHDT and CDR2 YNNKEL come from the germline V gene (reference sequence). CDR3 bases: TGTGCCAGCAGCCAAGGTCTTTATGGCTACACCTTC. It codes for CASSQGLYGYTF.

The genes are TRBV5-6 and TRBJ1-2, with 8 bases identical to TRBD1. Germline values: CDR1 SGHDT, CDR2 YYEEEE. V gave up 0 bases and J gave up 4 bases; unmatched junction bases: 2. This CDR3 region has 14 residues. CDR3 in DNA: TGTGCCAGCAGCTTGGGGGACAGGTTCTATGGCTACACCTTC. Translating it yields CASSLGDRFYGYTF.

The V and J genes are TRBV6-4 and TRBJ1-5, with TRBD1 matching 9 bases. V shed 6 bases, J shed 4 bases, and the junction held 7 bases outside the gene matches. Germline values: CDR1 MRHNA, CDR2 SNTAGT. The CDR3 is made up of 15 amino acids. This CDR3 is CASSLTGGGNQPQHF. Written as DNA, the CDR3 is TGTGCCAGCAGCCTAACAGGGGGCGGAAATCAGCCCCAGCATTTT.